Following are 14 T cell receptor beta chains from one sample sequenced in a study of T cells expressing NK-cell markers. TCRdb re-called the 5' RACE reads; one entry per CDR3 protein, DNA not given. The sample data list a few hundred thousand distinct CDR3 sequences. Material for sequencing was blood T cells: a sorted CD56 or NKG2C T cell subset, CD4+ or CD8+ T cells, or bulk PBMC T cells (not recorded which). The receptors were sampled from a man aged 18-70 years in good health.

This chain links TRBV28 with TRBJ2-7; lacking DNA, the TRBD1 call made by TCRdb goes unchecked. The CDR3 is 14 amino acids. The germline gives CDR1 MDHEN, CDR2 SYDVKM. CDR3 amino acids: CASSLRQVSPEQYF.

The rearrangement joins TRBV7-3 to TRBJ1-2; the TRBD1 assignment by TCRdb is unverifiable without DNA. In germline, CDR1 is SGHTA, CDR2 FQGTGA. CDR3 length: 14 residues. This CDR3 is CASSTGQGSYGYTF.

The gene calls are TRBV14 and TRBJ1-2. The length of the CDR3 is 13 residues. From germline, CDR1 is SGHDN and CDR2 FVKESK. CDR3 sequence reads: CASSEQGRYGYTF.

The chain carries TRBV25-1 and TRBJ1-6; TCRdb calls TRBD1, which cannot be checked without DNA. The CDR3 is made up of 14 amino acids. Germline CDR1 MGHDK, CDR2 SYGVNS. This CDR3 is CASSARTVGAPLHF.

The chain joins TRBV12-3 or TRBV12-4 to TRBJ1-1; the TRBD1 assignment by TCRdb is unverifiable without DNA. This CDR3 contains 15 residues. The CDR3: CASSPRQGPNTEAFF.

The chain employs TRBV20-1 and TRBJ1-5; TCRdb calls TRBD1, which cannot be checked without DNA. CDR3 length: 13 amino acids. Germline loops: CDR1 DFQATT, CDR2 SNEGSKA (reference sequence). CDR3 sequence reads: CSVRGGGNQPQHF.

V usage is TRBV20-1 and J usage is TRBJ1-3; as DNA is missing, the TRBD1 call by TCRdb cannot be tested. The CDR3 extends over 13 amino acids. Looked up from germline, CDR1 is DFQATT and CDR2 is SNEGSKA (reference sequence). The CDR3 here is CSAKQGAMNTIYF.

V gene TRBV24-1 combines with J gene TRBJ2-5. The CDR3 is 16 residues long. CDR1 and CDR2 from the germline V gene are KGHDR and SFDVKD. The CDR3 here is CATSDFGYGYQETQYF.

This chain links TRBV7-2 with TRBJ2-4; absent DNA, TCRdb's TRBD2 call cannot be checked. The germline gives CDR1 SGHTA, CDR2 FQGNSA. The CDR3 has 16 residues. The CDR3 spells CASSEGTSGGQNIQYF.

V and J are TRBV6-1 and TRBJ2-7; TCRdb's D call of TRBD1 is untestable without DNA. Germline CDR1 reads MNHNS; CDR2 reads SASEGT. This CDR3 is built from 17 residues. The CDR3 here is CASRGDSLPSSSYEQYF.

The chain recombines TRBV5-1 with TRBJ2-3; TCRdb calls TRBD1, which cannot be checked without DNA. Per germline, CDR1 SGHRS and CDR2 YFSETQ. The CDR3 is 12 residues long. The CDR3 protein is CASGTGAGTQYF.

This sequence joins TRBV5-5 and TRBJ2-7; the TRBD1 assignment by TCRdb is unverifiable without DNA. The germline V gene encodes CDR1 SGHKS and CDR2 YYEKEE (reference sequence). The CDR3 consists of 16 residues. The CDR3 protein is CASSGGEGASTYEQYF.

The chain carries TRBV20-1 and TRBJ1-6; TCRdb selects TRBD1, and the lack of DNA leaves this call unchecked. Germline CDR1 DFQATT, CDR2 SNEGSKA (reference sequence). The CDR3 consists of 13 residues. The CDR3 loop reads CSAIQGGNSPLHF.

The CDR3 sequence: CATSDAGKGDTEAFF. The chain combines TRBV24-1 with TRBJ1-1; TCRdb's D gene call, TRBD1, goes unchecked for lack of DNA. CDR3 length: 15 amino acids. Germline values: CDR1 KGHDR, CDR2 SFDVKD.